The 31 T cell receptor beta chains reported below all come from one sample, sequenced in a study of a mutant IDH1 vaccine in newly diagnosed glioma (dated by TCRdb to 2020 to 2022). The library came from the immunoSEQ multiplex PCR assay. In its TCRdb copy, this immuneACCESS table keeps in-frame sequences only and misses some clones. Where compared with another copy, unresolved V genes explain less than half of these, and the others have no known cause. This sample holds nearly 15,000 clones; around 87% were observed only once. Clones ranked in the top ten supply around 10% of the sample. The time point tag for this specimen amounts to: baseline, week 1 (first vaccination visit). What this sample's treatment or condition label stands for: pre-vaccination baseline after standard-of-care therapy. The sequencing here drew on PBMCs, taken from a glioma patient treated with radiotherapy, temozolomide or both. Receptors were obtained from a woman in her 40s with glioma. Some clones in this sample may be carry-over from other donors' samples.

The rearrangement links TRBV15 to TRBJ1-1; D remains ambiguous. The length of the CDR3 is 15 residues. Germline V gene sequence: CDR1 LNHNV, CDR2 YYDKDF (reference sequence). V was shortened by 1 base and J by 1 base, with 10 bases between the two germline ends. CDR3 sequence reads: CATSRGISRNTEAFF. As DNA, the CDR3 is TGTGCCACCAGCAGAGGTATAAGCCGGAACACTGAAGCTTTCTTT.

A few counts support this clone. This rearrangement joins TRBV4-2 to TRBJ1-1; 7 bases map to TRBD1. Unmatched junction bases numbered 5, after V lost 0 bases and J lost 1 base. The germline CDR1 and CDR2 sequences are LGHNA and YNFKEQ. This CDR3 is built from 16 residues. This chain's CDR3 is CASSQEGGGANTEAFF. The CDR3 DNA sequence: TGTGCCAGCAGCCAAGAAGGGGGCGGGGCGAACACTGAAGCTTTCTTT.

In this sample, this clone turned up once. The chain employs TRBV4-1 and TRBJ2-3, with D unclear. Germline values: CDR1 MGHRA, CDR2 YSYEKL. Trimming took off 3 bases at V and 7 bases at J, with 11 bases between the two ends. CDR3 length equals 13 residues. CDR3 bases: TGCGCCAGCAGCCAGACCGGCACCCATACGCAGTATTTT. It specifies CASSQTGTHTQYF.

The chain combines TRBV4-1 with TRBJ2-7, with 10 bases fitting TRBD2. With V trimmed by 1 base and J by 1 base, 10 bases remained unmatched. The CDR3 runs 18 residues. Germline V CDR1 and CDR2: MGHRA, YSYEKL. The CDR3 loop reads CASSQGDHGTSVSYEQYF. The CDR3 region has the DNA TGCGCCAGCAGCCAAGGGGACCACGGGACTAGCGTTTCCTACGAGCAGTACTTC.

V usage is TRBV30 and J usage is TRBJ2-2; 8 bases match TRBD1. The CDR3 covers 16 residues. Unmatched junction bases numbered 13, after V lost 4 bases and J lost 6 bases. Germline V gives CDR1 GTSNPN, CDR2 SVGIG (reference sequence). The CDR3: CAWINRDRRQSGELFF. Here the CDR3 DNA reads TGTGCCTGGATTAACCGGGACAGGAGGCAGTCCGGGGAGCTGTTTTTT.

The chain recombines TRBV11-2 with TRBJ1-2, with 10 bases aligning to TRBD1. V lost 0 bases to trimming and J lost 4 bases; unmatched junction nucleotides: 8. The CDR3 is made up of 17 amino acids. Germline V CDR1 and CDR2: SGHAT, FQNNGV. CDR3 protein: CASSLDYKTGGIYGYTF. CDR3 in DNA: TGTGCCAGCAGCTTAGACTACAAGACAGGGGGCATCTATGGCTACACCTTC.

The chain couples TRBV10-2 to TRBJ2-7, with 7 bases fitting TRBD1. CDR3 length: 19 amino acids. After removal of 3 bases from V and 2 bases from J, the junction contained 19 bases not matched to a gene. The germline V gene encodes CDR1 WSHSY and CDR2 SAAADI. In DNA, the CDR3 is TGCGCCAGCAGTGACCCCCTACCGAGGGGACAGACCCCAACCTACGAGCAGTACTTC. This gives the protein CASSDPLPRGQTPTYEQYF.

The chain carries TRBV11-1 and TRBJ2-7; D might be TRBD1 or TRBD2, each matching 5 bases. The ends were cut back, 5 bases at V and 8 bases at J, with 19 bases in the middle. This CDR3 region has 14 residues. In germline, CDR1 is SGHAT, CDR2 FQDESV (reference sequence). The CDR3 nucleotides are TGTGCCAGCAGCGCAGTGTCCGGGACCCACAAGCAGTACTTC. Translating it yields CASSAVSGTHKQYF. The variable domain in full, completed from reference TRBV11-1 and TRBJ2-7, reads EAEVAQSPRYKITEKSQAVAFWCDPISGHATLYWYRQILGQGPELLVQFQDESVVDDSQLPKDRFSAERLKGVDSTLKIQPAELGDSAMYLCASSAVSGTHKQYFGPGTRLTVT.

The chain carries TRBV5-1 and TRBJ2-7, with D hard to call. CDR1 and CDR2 (germline): SGHRS, YFSETQ. Trimming shortened V by 5 bases and J by 1 base, and 4 bases separated the two germline ends. This CDR3 region has 11 residues. The CDR3 loop is CASRLSYEQYF. The CDR3 bases are TGCGCCAGCAGGTTGTCCTACGAGCAGTACTTC.

The rearrangement joins TRBV30 to TRBJ2-5, with 7 bases lining up with TRBD1. Germline values: CDR1 GTSNPN, CDR2 SVGIG (reference sequence). The V gene end was trimmed by 5 bases and the J gene end by 2 bases; junction bases not matched to a gene: 8. This CDR3 spans 14 amino acids. This CDR3 reads CAWDRGQKQETQYF. The CDR3 DNA reads TGTGCCTGGGACCGGGGACAGAAACAAGAGACCCAGTACTTC. Full variable domain (remainder filled in from reference TRBV30 and TRBJ2-5): SQTIHQWPATLVQPVGSPLSLECTVEGTSNPNLYWYRQAAGRGLQLLFYSVGIGQISSEVPQNLSASRPQDRQFILSSKKLLLSDSGFYLCAWDRGQKQETQYFGPGTRLLVL.

The V gene is TRBV11-2, the J gene TRBJ1-3; D is undetermined. CDR3 length: 14 amino acids. Trimming stripped 5 bases from V and 0 bases from J, with 8 bases between. Per the germline V gene, CDR1 is SGHAT and CDR2 is FQNNGV. The CDR3 region is CASSPQSSGNTIYF. Here the CDR3 DNA reads TGTGCCAGCAGCCCCCAGAGCTCTGGAAACACCATATATTTT. The full variable domain, in which reference TRBV11-2 and TRBJ1-3 provide the parts outside the CDR3, is EAGVAQSPRYKIIEKRQSVAFWCNPISGHATLYWYQQILGQGPKLLIQFQNNGVVDDSQLPKDRFSAERLKGVDSTLKIQPAKLEDSAVYLCASSPQSSGNTIYFGEGSWLTVV.

The chain joins TRBV28 to TRBJ2-7, with TRBD1 matching over 11 bases. The trim removed 4 bases at V and 2 bases at J, leaving 10 bases unmatched. CDR1 is MDHEN and CDR2 is SYDVKM in the germline V gene. The length of the CDR3 is 17 residues. CDR3 loop: CASSSDRGLLGAYEQYF. DNA for the CDR3: TGTGCCAGCAGTTCGGACAGGGGGCTGCTCGGAGCCTACGAGCAGTACTTC. The whole variable domain, filled in from reference TRBV28 and TRBJ2-7, reads DVKVTQSSRYLVKRTGEKVFLECVQDMDHENMFWYRQDPGLGLRLIYFSYDVKMKEKGDIPEGYSVSREKKERFSLILESASTNQTSMYLCASSSDRGLLGAYEQYFGPGTRLTVT.

The genes are TRBV5-1 and TRBJ1-4; D not certain. This CDR3 has 13 residues. Deletions cut 0 bases from V and 6 bases from J, with 6 bases between. CDR1 is SGHRS, CDR2 YFSETQ, per germline. This CDR3 is CASSLGSDEKLFF. The CDR3 DNA follows: TGCGCCAGCAGCTTGGGGTCGGATGAAAAACTGTTTTTT.

The V call is TRBV28, the J call TRBJ1-2, with D unclear. V was pared by 6 bases and J by 8 bases, with 22 bases between. The CDR3 spans 15 residues. Per germline, CDR1 MDHEN and CDR2 SYDVKM. The CDR3 DNA reads TGTGCCAGCAGGCATCAACAGACATATACCGGGGGCTACACCTTC. Its protein product is CASRHQQTYTGGYTF.

The chain has TRBV19 and TRBJ1-2; 7 bases are a match to TRBD1. In germline, CDR1 is LNHDA, CDR2 SQIVND (reference sequence). This CDR3 contains 13 residues. V lost 6 bases to trimming and J lost 6 bases; unmatched junction nucleotides: 7. In DNA form, the CDR3 reads TGTGCCAGTAGGGCGACAGGGAAGCATGGCTACACCTTC. Its protein product is CASRATGKHGYTF.

The chain couples TRBV6-5 to TRBJ2-7, with TRBD2 as a possible D gene (6 bases). The CDR3 covers 14 residues. Germline V CDR1 and CDR2: MNHEY, SVGAGI. The V and J ends lost 0 bases and 4 bases respectively, with 10 bases between them. The CDR3 nucleotides are TGTGCCAGCAGTTACTCAACGGGAGCATACGAGCAGTACTTC. Protein: CASSYSTGAYEQYF.

This clone was picked up one time. The chain combines TRBV30 with TRBJ2-3; 7 nucleotides agree with TRBD2. Trimming cost V 5 bases and J 3 bases; bases outside gene matches: 8. This CDR3 spans 14 amino acids. Per germline, CDR1 GTSNPN and CDR2 SVGIG (reference sequence). CDR3 coding DNA: TGTGCCTGGTCCCGGACTAGGAGAACAGATACGCAGTATTTT. This sequence encodes CAWSRTRRTDTQYF. Complete variable domain (other parts from reference TRBV30 and TRBJ2-3): SQTIHQWPATLVQPVGSPLSLECTVEGTSNPNLYWYRQAAGRGLQLLFYSVGIGQISSEVPQNLSASRPQDRQFILSSKKLLLSDSGFYLCAWSRTRRTDTQYFGPGTRLTVL.

The chain is built from TRBV19 and TRBJ1-2; possibly TRBD1 for D (5 bases). V lost 6 bases to trimming and J lost 6 bases, with 14 bases between them. Germline lookup yields CDR1 LNHDA and CDR2 SQIVND (reference sequence). The CDR3 is 13 residues long. CDR3: CASSPAGRHGYTF. The CDR3 DNA is TGTGCCAGTAGCCCCGCAGGGAGGCATGGCTACACCTTC.

This sequence joins TRBV25-1 and TRBJ2-2; no firm D call. The CDR3 runs to 14 residues. Germline values: CDR1 MGHDK, CDR2 SYGVNS. Trimming pared 3 bases from V and 5 bases from J, leaving 10 bases between. The CDR3 region is CASSDPRWTGELFF. DNA of the CDR3: TGTGCCAGCAGTGATCCTCGATGGACCGGGGAGCTGTTTTTT. The variable domain in full, with the rest retrieved from reference TRBV25-1 and TRBJ2-2, is EADIYQTPRYLVIGTGKKITLECSQTMGHDKMYWYQQDPGMELHLIHYSYGVNSTEKGDLSSESTVSRIRTEHFPLTLESARPSHTSQYLCASSDPRWTGELFFGEGSRLTVL.

The gene calls are TRBV6-1 and TRBJ2-7; 9 bases fit TRBD2. This CDR3 region has 15 residues. CDR1 MNHNS and CDR2 SASEGT come from the germline V gene. With 2 bases clipped from V and 7 bases from J, the junction kept 9 bases outside the gene matches. For the CDR3, the DNA is TGTGCCAGCAGTGAATCAGCGGGAGGACCTGGGGAGCAGTACTTC. Translation gives CASSESAGGPGEQYF.

This sequence joins TRBV18 and TRBJ2-5; D gene ambiguous. V was shortened by 3 bases and J by 4 bases, with 9 bases between the two germline ends. Germline assignment: CDR1 KGHSH and CDR2 LQKENI. The CDR3 sequence is 13 residues long. The chain's CDR3 is CASSPTPPETQYF. In DNA form, the CDR3 reads TGTGCCAGCTCACCTACTCCCCCAGAGACCCAGTACTTC.

In DNA, the CDR3 is TGTGCCAGCAGCCCAAGGGGTTTGGGAGCCACCTACAATGAGCAGTTCTTC. As protein: CASSPRGLGATYNEQFF. V is TRBV11-2 and J is TRBJ2-1; D is possibly TRBD1 or TRBD2 (5 bases each). There are 17 residues in the CDR3. Trimming removed 5 bases at V and 2 bases at J, with 19 bases between. CDR1 and CDR2 (germline): SGHAT, FQNNGV.

This chain joins TRBV11-2 and TRBJ2-3; 12 bases are shared with TRBD2. The length of the CDR3 is 15 residues. The V gene end was trimmed by 5 bases and the J gene end by 7 bases; junction bases not matched to a gene: 7. CDR1 is SGHAT and CDR2 is FQNNGV in the germline V gene. The CDR3 region is CASSQGTSGPHTQYF. The DNA for the CDR3 is TGTGCCAGCAGCCAAGGGACTAGCGGGCCACATACGCAGTATTTT.

This chain connects TRBV10-3 to TRBJ2-3; no reliable D call. The CDR3 contains 13 residues. Trimming cost V 8 bases and J 6 bases, with 15 bases left between them. In germline, CDR1 is ENHRY, CDR2 SYGVKD. CDR3 amino acids: CAIGERDSDTQYF. CDR3 nucleotides: TGTGCCATCGGAGAGCGTGACTCGGATACGCAGTATTTT.

The chain has TRBV4-2 and TRBJ2-7; 7 positions agree with TRBD1. V trimming: 6 bases; J trimming: 2 bases; junction bases outside the gene matches: 4. This CDR3 has 13 residues. The germline V gene has CDR1 LGHNA and CDR2 YNFKEQ. The CDR3 protein is CASSRTGAYEQYF. The CDR3 coding sequence is TGTGCCAGCAGTCGGACAGGCGCCTACGAGCAGTACTTC.

The chain is built from TRBV6-4 and TRBJ2-1; D is perhaps TRBD1 or TRBD2 (5 bases each). Trimming took 8 bases from V and 5 from J, leaving 13 bases between them. This CDR3 comprises 13 residues. The germline V gene encodes CDR1 MRHNA and CDR2 SNTAGT. The CDR3 loop is CASAPRGHNEQFF. The CDR3 DNA follows: TGTGCCAGCGCCCCCCGGGGCCACAATGAGCAGTTCTTC.

The J gene is TRBJ2-5, the V gene TRBV18, with D uncertain. CDR1 is KGHSH and CDR2 is LQKENI in the germline V gene. V was clipped by 4 bases and J by 4 bases, with 16 bases between them. This CDR3 spans 15 amino acids. In DNA form, the CDR3 reads TGTGCCAGCTCACGCGGCGACCGCTTAGGAGAGACCCAGTACTTC. The encoded protein is CASSRGDRLGETQYF.

This chain joins TRBV18 and TRBJ1-1, with 9 nucleotides matching TRBD1. The germline V gene encodes CDR1 KGHSH and CDR2 LQKENI. The CDR3 runs to 14 residues. Trimming took 3 bases from V and 4 from J; bases not matched to a gene: 3. The chain's CDR3 is CASSPGQGSTEAFF. CDR3 bases: TGTGCCAGCTCACCGGGACAGGGAAGCACTGAAGCTTTCTTT.

V gene TRBV2 combines with J gene TRBJ2-3; D ambiguous. The V and J ends lost 3 bases and 3 bases respectively, with 10 bases between them. There are 14 residues in the CDR3. CDR1 is SNHLY, CDR2 FYNNEI, per germline. CDR3 DNA sequence: TGTGCCAGCAGTGACCAGGTAGTTACAGATACGCAGTATTTT. This codes for CASSDQVVTDTQYF.

DNA for the CDR3: TGTGCCAGCTCACTACAAAAGGAGCCTGGAAACACCATATATTTT. Residues: CASSLQKEPGNTIYF. The rearrangement links TRBV18 to TRBJ1-3; D gene uncertain. The CDR3 extends over 15 amino acids. With 4 bases removed from V and 2 bases from J, the gap between germline ends came to 12 bases. Per the germline V gene, CDR1 is KGHSH and CDR2 is LQKENI.

The V and J genes are TRBV6-5 and TRBJ1-3; tentative D call: TRBD1 (5 bases). Trimming removed 2 bases at V and 0 bases at J, with 5 bases between. CDR1 is MNHEY and CDR2 is SVGAGI in the germline V gene. The CDR3 totals 14 residues. CDR3 in amino acids: CASSYGGSGNTIYF. For the CDR3, the DNA is TGTGCCAGCAGTTACGGGGGCTCTGGAAACACCATATATTTT.